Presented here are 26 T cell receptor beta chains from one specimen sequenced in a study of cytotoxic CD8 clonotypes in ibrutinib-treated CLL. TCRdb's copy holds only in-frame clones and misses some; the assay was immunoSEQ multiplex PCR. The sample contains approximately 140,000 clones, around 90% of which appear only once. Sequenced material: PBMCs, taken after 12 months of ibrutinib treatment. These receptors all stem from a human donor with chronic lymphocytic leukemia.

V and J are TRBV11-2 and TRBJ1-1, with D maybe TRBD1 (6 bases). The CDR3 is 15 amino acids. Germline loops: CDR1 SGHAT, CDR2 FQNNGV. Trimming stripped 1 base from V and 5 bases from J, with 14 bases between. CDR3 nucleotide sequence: TGTGCCAGCAGCTTAGGGCGGGGGGCTGGTACTGAAGCTTTCTTT. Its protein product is CASSLGRGAGTEAFF.

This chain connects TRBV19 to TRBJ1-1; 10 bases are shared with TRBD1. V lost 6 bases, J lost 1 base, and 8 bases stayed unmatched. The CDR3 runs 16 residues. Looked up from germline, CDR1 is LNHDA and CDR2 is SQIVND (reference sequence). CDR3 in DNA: TGTGCCAGTAGACGAAGGGACAGGGGCCAGAACACTGAAGCTTTCTTT. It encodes CASRRRDRGQNTEAFF. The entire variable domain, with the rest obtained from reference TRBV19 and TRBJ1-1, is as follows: DGGITQSPKYLFRKEGQNVTLSCEQNLNHDAMYWYRQDPGQGLRLIYYSQIVNDFQKGDIAEGYSVSREKKESFPLTVTSAQKNPTAFYLCASRRRDRGQNTEAFFGQGTRLTVV.

DNA for the CDR3: TGCAGCGTTGAAGATCGTAAGGGGCTAGGCAACACCGGGGAGCTGTTTTTT. Translation gives CSVEDRKGLGNTGELFF. J is TRBJ2-2 and V is TRBV29-1; weak D call: TRBD1 (5 bases). The CDR3 extends over 17 amino acids. Germline V gene data show CDR1 as SQVTM and CDR2 as ANQGSEA. Between the trimmed V and J ends, which lost 0 bases and 2 bases, there was a span of 16 bases.

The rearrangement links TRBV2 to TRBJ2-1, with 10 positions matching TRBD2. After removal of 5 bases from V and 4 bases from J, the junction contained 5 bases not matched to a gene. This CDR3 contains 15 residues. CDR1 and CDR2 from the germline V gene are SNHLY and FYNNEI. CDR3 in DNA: TGTGCCAGCAGTTCCGGACTAGCGGTATACAATGAGCAGTTCTTC. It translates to CASSSGLAVYNEQFF.

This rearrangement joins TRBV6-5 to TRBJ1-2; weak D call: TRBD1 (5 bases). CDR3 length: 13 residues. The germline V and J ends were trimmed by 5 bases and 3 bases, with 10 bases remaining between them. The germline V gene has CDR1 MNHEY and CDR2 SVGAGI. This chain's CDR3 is CASSAGTDYGYTF. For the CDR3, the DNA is TGTGCCAGCAGTGCCGGGACGGACTATGGCTACACCTTC.

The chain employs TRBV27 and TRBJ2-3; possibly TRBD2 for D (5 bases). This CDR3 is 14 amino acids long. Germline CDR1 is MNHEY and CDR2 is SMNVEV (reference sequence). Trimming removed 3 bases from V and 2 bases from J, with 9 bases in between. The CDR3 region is CASSLREYTDTQYF. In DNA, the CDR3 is TGTGCCAGCAGTTTGAGGGAATACACAGATACGCAGTATTTT.

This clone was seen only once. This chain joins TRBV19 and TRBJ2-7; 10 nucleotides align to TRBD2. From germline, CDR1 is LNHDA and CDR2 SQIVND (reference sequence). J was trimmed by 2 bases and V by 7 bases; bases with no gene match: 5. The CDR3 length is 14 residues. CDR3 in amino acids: CASTIAGGTYEQYF. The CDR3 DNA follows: TGTGCCAGTACCATAGCGGGAGGAACCTACGAGCAGTACTTC.

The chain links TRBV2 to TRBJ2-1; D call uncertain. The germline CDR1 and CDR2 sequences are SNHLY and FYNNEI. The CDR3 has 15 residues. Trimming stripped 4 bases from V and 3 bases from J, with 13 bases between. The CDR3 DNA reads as TGTGCCAGCAGTGTTAGGGCTAGAGTCTACAATGAGCAGTTCTTC. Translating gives CASSVRARVYNEQFF.

The CDR3: CAGWDTNTGELFF. The CDR3 coding sequence is TGTGCCGGGTGGGACACCAACACCGGGGAGCTGTTTTTT. The chain combines TRBV11-2 with TRBJ2-2, with TRBD1 as a possible D gene (6 bases). Germline V gene data show CDR1 as SGHAT and CDR2 as FQNNGV. Trimming removed 11 bases at V and 2 bases at J, with 12 bases between. The CDR3 loop spans 13 amino acids. Drawing the rest from reference TRBV11-2 and TRBJ2-2, the complete variable domain is EAGVAQSPRYKIIEKRQSVAFWCNPISGHATLYWYQQILGQGPKLLIQFQNNGVVDDSQLPKDRFSAERLKGVDSTLKIQPAKLEDSAVYLCAGWDTNTGELFFGEGSRLTVL.

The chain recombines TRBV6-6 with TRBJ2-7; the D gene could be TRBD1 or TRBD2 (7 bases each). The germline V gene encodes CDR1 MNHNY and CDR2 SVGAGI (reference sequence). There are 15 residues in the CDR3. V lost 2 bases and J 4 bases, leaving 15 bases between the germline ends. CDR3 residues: CASSYAGDSAYEQYF. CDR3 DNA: TGTGCCAGCAGTTACGCGGGGGACAGCGCATACGAGCAGTACTTC.

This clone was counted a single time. The DNA of the CDR3 is TGTGCCAGCAGTGGGCCCGTTTTTGGGCAGTACTTC. Encoded protein: CASSGPVFGQYF. The gene calls are TRBV28 and TRBJ2-7; D is undetermined. Germline lookup yields CDR1 MDHEN and CDR2 SYDVKM. V dropped 5 bases and J dropped 9 bases, with 14 bases sitting between them. The CDR3 is 12 amino acids. The variable domain in full, completed from reference TRBV28 and TRBJ2-7, reads DVKVTQSSRYLVKRTGEKVFLECVQDMDHENMFWYRQDPGLGLRLIYFSYDVKMKEKGDIPEGYSVSREKKERFSLILESASTNQTSMYLCASSGPVFGQYFGPGTRLTVT.

As DNA, the CDR3 is TGTGCCAGCAGTCCCGTTTTGGACAGGGAGAATGAGCAGTTCTTC. Translating gives CASSPVLDRENEQFF. This chain joins TRBV28 and TRBJ2-1, with 8 bases that match TRBD1. Losses at the gene ends were 5 bases for V and 7 bases for J; bases not matched to a gene: 10. CDR1 is MDHEN and CDR2 is SYDVKM in the germline V gene. This CDR3 contains 15 residues.

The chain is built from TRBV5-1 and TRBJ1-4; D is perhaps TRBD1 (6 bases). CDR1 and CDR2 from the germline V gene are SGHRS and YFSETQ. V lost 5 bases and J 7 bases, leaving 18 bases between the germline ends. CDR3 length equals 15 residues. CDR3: CASRMVAGAGEKLFF. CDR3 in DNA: TGCGCCAGCAGGATGGTGGCGGGGGCTGGTGAAAAACTGTTTTTT.

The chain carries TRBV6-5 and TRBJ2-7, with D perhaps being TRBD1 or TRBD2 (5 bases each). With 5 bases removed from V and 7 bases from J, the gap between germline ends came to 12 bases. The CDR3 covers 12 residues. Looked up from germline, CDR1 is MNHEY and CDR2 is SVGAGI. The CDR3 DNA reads TGTGCCAGCAGTACGCTCTGGGGGGAGCAGTACTTC. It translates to CASSTLWGEQYF.

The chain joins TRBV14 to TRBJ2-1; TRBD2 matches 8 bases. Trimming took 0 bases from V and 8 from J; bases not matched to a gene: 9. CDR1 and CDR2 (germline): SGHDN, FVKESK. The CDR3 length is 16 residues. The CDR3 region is CASSQDTGRARDEQFF. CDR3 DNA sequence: TGTGCCAGCAGCCAAGATACCGGGAGGGCCAGGGATGAGCAGTTCTTC.

CDR3 amino acids: CASSFMGTSTDTQYF. The CDR3 DNA sequence: TGTGCCAGCAGTTTTATGGGGACTAGCACAGATACGCAGTATTTT. The chain is built from TRBV27 and TRBJ2-3; the D gene is possibly TRBD2 (6 bases). The CDR3 sequence is 15 residues long. CDR1 is MNHEY and CDR2 is SMNVEV in the germline V gene (reference sequence). The germline V and J ends were trimmed by 3 bases and 0 bases, with 10 bases remaining between them.

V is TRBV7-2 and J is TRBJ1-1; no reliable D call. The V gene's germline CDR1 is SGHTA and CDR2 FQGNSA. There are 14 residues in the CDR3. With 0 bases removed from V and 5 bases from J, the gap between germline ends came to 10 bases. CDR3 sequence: CASSLAGRVTEAFF. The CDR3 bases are TGTGCCAGCAGCTTAGCAGGGAGGGTGACTGAAGCTTTCTTT.

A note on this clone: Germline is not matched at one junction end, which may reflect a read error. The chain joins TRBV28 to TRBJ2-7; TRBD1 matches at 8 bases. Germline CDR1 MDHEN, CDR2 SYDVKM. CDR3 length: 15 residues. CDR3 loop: CASSPSFIQGDEQYF. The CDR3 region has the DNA TGTGCCAGCAGTCCCAGTTTTATACAGGGGGACGAACAGTACTTC.

The CDR3 region is CASSRSRNEKLFF. In DNA form, the CDR3 reads TGTGCCAGCTCAAGGTCGCGTAATGAAAAACTGTTTTTT. This chain joins TRBV18 and TRBJ1-4; D is uncertain. The V gene lost 5 bases and the J gene lost 4 bases, with 8 bases spanning the gap. This CDR3 is 13 amino acids long. Germline CDR1 and CDR2: KGHSH and LQKENI.

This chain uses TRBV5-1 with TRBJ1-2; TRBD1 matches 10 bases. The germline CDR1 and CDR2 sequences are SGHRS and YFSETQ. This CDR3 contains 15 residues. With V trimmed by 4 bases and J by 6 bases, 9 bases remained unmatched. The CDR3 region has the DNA TGCGCCAGCAGCCGATTCGGGACAGGGGAAAATGGCTACACCTTC. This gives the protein CASSRFGTGENGYTF.

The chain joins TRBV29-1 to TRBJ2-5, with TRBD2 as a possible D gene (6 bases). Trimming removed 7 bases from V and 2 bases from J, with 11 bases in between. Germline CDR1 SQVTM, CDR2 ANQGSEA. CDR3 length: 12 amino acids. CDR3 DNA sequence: TGCAGCGCAGTCGGGGGACAAGAGACCCAGTACTTC. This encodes CSAVGGQETQYF.

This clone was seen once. CDR3 sequence reads: CAWSVDLGKLFF. The CDR3 bases are TGTGCCTGGAGTGTAGATCTTGGGAAACTGTTTTTT. The V and J genes are TRBV30 and TRBJ1-4; D not certain. Germline V gives CDR1 GTSNPN, CDR2 SVGIG (reference sequence). Trimming took 0 bases from V and 11 from J, leaving 10 bases between them. This CDR3 has 12 amino acids. Using reference TRBV30 and TRBJ1-4 for the parts outside the CDR3, the full variable domain is SQTIHQWPATLVQPVGSPLSLECTVEGTSNPNLYWYRQAAGRGLQLLFYSVGIGQISSEVPQNLSASRPQDRQFILSSKKLLLSDSGFYLCAWSVDLGKLFFGSGTQLSVL.

The CDR3 DNA follows: TGTGCCAGCACCCTCTCCGGTGGCCAAGAGACCCAGTACTTC. Amino acid sequence: CASTLSGGQETQYF. The chain is built from TRBV6-5 and TRBJ2-5, with D hard to call. There are 14 residues in the CDR3. Per germline, CDR1 MNHEY and CDR2 SVGAGI. Between the trimmed V and J ends, which lost 7 bases and 1 base, there was a span of 13 bases.

CDR3 region: CASSPTSSGRSPDTQYF. The CDR3 nucleotides are TGTGCCAGCAGCCCGACTTCTAGCGGGAGAAGCCCAGATACGCAGTATTTT. The chain employs TRBV11-2 and TRBJ2-3; TRBD2 agrees at 10 bases. Germline CDR1 SGHAT, CDR2 FQNNGV. The CDR3 is 17 residues long. Trimming at V came to 5 bases and at J to 4 bases, leaving 12 bases not matched to a gene.

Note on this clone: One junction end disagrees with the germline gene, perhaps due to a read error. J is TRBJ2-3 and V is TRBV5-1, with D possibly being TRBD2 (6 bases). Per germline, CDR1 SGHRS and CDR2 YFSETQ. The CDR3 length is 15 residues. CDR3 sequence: CASSLVLAEADTQCF. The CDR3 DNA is TGCGCCAGCAGCTTGGTACTAGCTGAGGCAGATACGCAGTGTTTT.

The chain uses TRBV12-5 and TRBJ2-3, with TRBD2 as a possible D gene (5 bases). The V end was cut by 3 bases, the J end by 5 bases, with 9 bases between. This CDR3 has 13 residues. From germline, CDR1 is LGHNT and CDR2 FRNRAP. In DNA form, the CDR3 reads TGTGCTAGTGGTTTAAGCCGGGGAGATACGCAGTATTTT. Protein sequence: CASGLSRGDTQYF.